This T cell receptor (beta chain) was obtained from a study of T cells in Graves' hyperthyroidism and ophthalmopathy. Regarding the study as a whole: A model built on 13 V-J features separated ophthalmopathy from stable hyperthyroidism. Model predictions of ophthalmopathy came a median approximately 6.5 months before onset. Most thyroid clonotypes with frequency above 0.001 were detected in blood.

Based on clinical symptoms, serum thyroxine and TRAb, thyroid ultrasound and orbital computed tomography, diagnoses were reached. Germline CDR1 reads MNHNS; CDR2 reads SASEGT. The CDR3 extends over 11 amino acids. The V gene lost 6 bases and the J gene lost 4 bases, with 6 bases spanning the gap. TCR beta CDR3 regions were amplified from RNA. With the HTBI primer set, the TCR CDR3 went through a first round of RT-PCR. TCRdb independently ran MiXCR on the multiplex PCR reads; one entry per CDR3 protein. The data contain approximately 510,000 distinct CDR3 sequences, 46% of them seen just once; the ten biggest clones take up 44%. This clonotype was recorded many times. The antigen remains undetermined.

This chain connects TRBV6-1 to TRBJ1-1; D remains unclear. This TCR derives from an adult woman with Graves' disease, either hyperthyroidism or ophthalmopathy (not recorded which). Sequenced: peripheral blood or thyroid tissue (not recorded which). In DNA form, the CDR3 reads TGTGCCAGCAGGCTGATCACTGAAGCTTTCTTT. It yields the protein CASRLITEAFF.